One and the same sample provided the 24 T cell receptor beta chains below, sequenced in a study of shared clonotypes between healthy human individuals (dated by TCRdb to 2020 to 2021). The library was obtained by the immunoSEQ multiplex PCR assay. In TCRdb, the immuneACCESS table is reduced to in-frame sequences with V and J assigned. These tables do not hold every clone; where another copy was compared, an unresolved V gene accounts for under half, and the others remain unexplained. The sample table lists approximately 320,000 clones, roughly 70% of them with a count of one. The top ten clonotypes cover 10% to 13% of the sample. The sequencing input was memory CD4+ T cells sorted from blood. Taken with the paper, the label for cell subset or site translates to: CD45RA-negative fraction. These receptors were obtained from a man younger than 45 in good health.

V gene TRBV5-4 combines with J gene TRBJ1-4, with TRBD1 matching 8 bases. The CDR3 runs to 16 residues. Trimming at V came to 1 base and at J to 5 bases, leaving 7 bases not matched to a gene. From germline, CDR1 is SGHNT and CDR2 YYREEE (reference sequence). CDR3 bases: TGTGCCAGCAGCTTGAAGAGGACAGGGAACAATGAAAAACTGTTTTTT. Its protein is CASSLKRTGNNEKLFF.

Worth noting for this clone: A far larger clone is a single base away, which makes a read error likely. Distinct nucleotide sequences in the sample also encode this CDR3. The chain combines TRBV7-9 with TRBJ2-3, with D perhaps matching TRBD1 (5 bases). Germline assignment: CDR1 SEHNR and CDR2 FQNEAQ (reference sequence). The CDR3 consists of 14 residues. The CDR3 sequence: CASSLKTGTDTQYF. CDR3 nucleotide sequence: TGTGCCAGTAGCTTAAAGACAGGCACAGATACGCAGTATTTT.

This clone was counted a few times. The chain couples TRBV5-4 to TRBJ2-1; TRBD2 agrees at 8 bases. This CDR3 region has 20 residues. The V gene's germline CDR1 is SGHNT and CDR2 YYREEE (reference sequence). V was clipped by 0 bases and J by 5 bases; unmatched bases: 19. The DNA of the CDR3 is TGTGCCAGCAGCTTGGTGGCTAGCGGGCTAGACAAGCTACCTAACAATGAGCAGTTCTTC. Its translation is CASSLVASGLDKLPNNEQFF.

As for this clone: This specimen includes other DNA sequences encoding the same CDR3. The chain has TRBV18 and TRBJ2-2; 15 bases are shared with TRBD2. Germline CDR1 is KGHSH and CDR2 is LQKENI. V gave up 3 bases and J gave up 3 bases; unmatched junction bases: 5. The CDR3 is 18 amino acids. This chain's CDR3 is CASSPPGLAGGYTGELFF. The CDR3 nucleotides read TGTGCCAGCTCACCTCCGGGACTAGCGGGAGGTTACACCGGGGAGCTGTTTTTT.

The chain couples TRBV14 to TRBJ1-1; D may be TRBD1 (6 bases). V lost 4 bases and J lost 2, with 20 bases in between. The germline gives CDR1 SGHDN, CDR2 FVKESK. This CDR3 spans 17 amino acids. The CDR3 spells CASSLPAGAQKNTEAFF. CDR3 sequence (DNA): TGTGCCAGCAGCCTGCCGGCAGGGGCGCAGAAAAACACTGAAGCTTTCTTT.

The gene calls are TRBV29-1 and TRBJ2-7, with 16 bases matching TRBD2. Germline lookup yields CDR1 SQVTM and CDR2 ANQGSEA. The CDR3 sequence is 16 residues long. Trimming cost V 7 bases and J 4 bases; bases outside gene matches: 10. The CDR3 DNA follows: TGCAGCGCTATGGGACTAGCGGGAGGGCCCTCTTACGAGCAGTACTTC. Its translation: CSAMGLAGGPSYEQYF.

The sample holds a few counts of this clone. J is TRBJ2-1 and V is TRBV19; TRBD1 aligns across 8 bases. J gave up 3 bases and V 4 bases, and 8 bases lay outside the gene matches. The CDR3 consists of 16 residues. Germline assignment: CDR1 LNHDA and CDR2 SQIVND (reference sequence). The CDR3 nucleotides are TGTGCCAGTAGTACCAAGACAGGGGCGATCTACAATGAGCAGTTCTTC. Its translation: CASSTKTGAIYNEQFF.

The chain couples TRBV5-1 to TRBJ2-1; 11 positions match TRBD2. Looked up from germline, CDR1 is SGHRS and CDR2 is YFSETQ. This CDR3 region has 17 residues. The J segment lost 6 bases and the V segment lost 1 base, leaving 9 bases of the junction unmatched. CDR3 DNA: TGCGCCAGCAGCTTGCTAGCGGGAGGTTTATTTATCAATGAGCAGTTCTTC. It is translated as CASSLLAGGLFINEQFF.

This clone came up once. This chain links TRBV6-5 with TRBJ2-5; D remains ambiguous. Germline CDR1 and CDR2: MNHEY and SVGAGI. With 3 bases removed from V and 5 bases from J, the gap between germline ends came to 7 bases. CDR3 length equals 12 residues. CDR3 nucleotide sequence: TGTGCCAGCAGTTATTTCGGCGAGACCCAGTACTTC. It translates to CASSYFGETQYF.

The chain links TRBV6-5 to TRBJ2-7; D gene unclear. Trimming took off 5 bases at V and 0 bases at J, with 11 bases between the two ends. There are 14 residues in the CDR3. The germline V gene encodes CDR1 MNHEY and CDR2 SVGAGI. The CDR3 loop is CASSLAGNSYEQYF. The CDR3 bases are TGTGCCAGCAGTCTTGCAGGAAACTCCTACGAGCAGTACTTC.

The CDR3 region has the DNA TGTGCCAGCAGTGACCTAGGGGTTGAGCAGTTCTTC. Translated: CASSDLGVEQFF. The chain carries TRBV6-4 and TRBJ2-1; D possibly corresponds to TRBD1 (5 bases). With 2 bases removed from V and 9 bases from J, the gap between germline ends came to 8 bases. CDR3 size: 12 residues. Per the germline V gene, CDR1 is MRHNA and CDR2 is SNTAGT.

This chain joins TRBV11-1 and TRBJ2-1; D perhaps matches TRBD2 (5 bases). The V gene's germline CDR1 is SGHAT and CDR2 FQDESV (reference sequence). The CDR3 consists of 17 residues. The ends were cut back, 1 base at V and 0 bases at J, with 13 bases in the middle. CDR3 amino acids: CASSLEVSGASYNEQFF. CDR3 in DNA: TGTGCCAGCAGCTTAGAAGTGAGCGGTGCCTCCTACAATGAGCAGTTCTTC.

This rearrangement joins TRBV25-1 to TRBJ2-1; 12 bases are shared with TRBD2. Germline assignment: CDR1 MGHDK and CDR2 SYGVNS. The CDR3 spans 18 residues. V lost 1 base and J lost 6; bases outside the gene matches: 10. CDR3 in DNA: TGTGCCAGCAGTGAATGGTCCCCGACTAGCGGGAGAACCAATGAGCAGTTCTTC. Its translation is CASSEWSPTSGRTNEQFF. The full variable domain, completed using reference TRBV25-1 and TRBJ2-1, is EADIYQTPRYLVIGTGKKITLECSQTMGHDKMYWYQQDPGMELHLIHYSYGVNSTEKGDLSSESTVSRIRTEHFPLTLESARPSHTSQYLCASSEWSPTSGRTNEQFFGPGTRLTVL.

This chain uses TRBV6-6 with TRBJ1-4; a weak D match, TRBD1 (5 bases). Germline CDR1 and CDR2: MNHNY and SVGAGI (reference sequence). Trimming pared 6 bases from V and 0 bases from J, leaving 11 bases between. CDR3 length: 15 amino acids. In nucleotides, the CDR3 is TGTGCCAGCAGCCAAGACAGTGCAACTAATGAAAAACTGTTTTTT. Its translation: CASSQDSATNEKLFF.

This chain connects TRBV18 to TRBJ2-7; a possible D gene is TRBD1 (6 bases). The CDR3 totals 13 residues. V lost 5 bases and J 3 bases, leaving 11 bases between the germline ends. Germline V lookup: CDR1 KGHSH, CDR2 LQKENI. The CDR3 loop reads CASSIGQNYEQYF. Here the CDR3 DNA reads TGTGCCAGCTCAATAGGACAGAACTACGAGCAGTACTTC.

CDR3: CASPRDRGQGELFF. CDR3 nucleotides: TGTGCCAGCCCCCGGGACAGGGGGCAAGGGGAGCTGTTTTTT. The chain carries TRBV5-8 and TRBJ2-2; 12 nucleotides agree with TRBD1. From germline, CDR1 is SGHTS and CDR2 YDEGEE. CDR3 size: 14 residues. V gave up 7 bases and J gave up 8 bases; unmatched junction bases: 6. Looking up the rest from reference TRBV5-8 and TRBJ2-2 gives the full variable domain: EAGVTQSPTHLIKTRGQQATLRCSPISGHTSVYWYQQALGLGLQFLLWYDEGEERNRGNFPPRFSGRQFPNYSSELNVNALELEDSALYLCASPRDRGQGELFFGEGSRLTVL.

CDR3 DNA: TGCGCCAGCAGCTCGTTACCCGGGAGCTACACCTTC. This encodes CASSSLPGSYTF. The chain is built from TRBV5-1 and TRBJ1-2, with D uncertain. The V gene lost 3 bases and the J gene lost 9 bases, with 12 bases spanning the gap. The CDR3 length is 12 residues. Germline V gives CDR1 SGHRS, CDR2 YFSETQ.

DNA of the CDR3: TGTGCCAGCAGTGAGGTCCGGACAGGGCCCACCGGGGAGCTGTTTTTT. Its protein is CASSEVRTGPTGELFF. This chain links TRBV2 with TRBJ2-2; 8 bases are a match to TRBD1. V trimming: 3 bases; J trimming: 4 bases; junction bases outside the gene matches: 7. Germline-derived CDR1 and CDR2 are SNHLY and FYNNEI. This CDR3 has 16 residues.

CDR3 sequence (DNA): TGTGCCAGCAGTTCTGAGAGCTCCTACGAGCAGTACTTC. Amino acid sequence: CASSSESSYEQYF. This chain uses TRBV27 with TRBJ2-7; D is unclear. V dropped 4 bases and J dropped 0 bases, with 7 bases sitting between them. This CDR3 has 13 residues. Germline V gene data show CDR1 as MNHEY and CDR2 as SMNVEV (reference sequence).

This sequence joins TRBV29-1 and TRBJ2-5; 14 nucleotides align to TRBD2. J was trimmed by 2 bases and V by 8 bases; bases with no gene match: 7. The length of the CDR3 is 15 residues. Germline V gene data show CDR1 as SQVTM and CDR2 as ANQGSEA. CDR3 region: CSTPGLAGEQETQYF. CDR3 coding DNA: TGCAGCACTCCGGGACTAGCGGGAGAACAAGAGACCCAGTACTTC.

This clone showed up many times. The J gene is TRBJ2-1, the V gene TRBV5-1; D is unclear. Trimming left V 4 bases short and J 3 bases short, with 11 bases between. The CDR3 is made up of 14 amino acids. Germline V gene data show CDR1 as SGHRS and CDR2 as YFSETQ. In DNA form, the CDR3 reads TGCGCCAGCAGCAAACCGTCCGACTACAATGAGCAGTTCTTC. This translates into CASSKPSDYNEQFF.

A note on this clone: At the DNA level, this CDR3 is encoded by other sequences in the same sample as well. This rearrangement joins TRBV29-1 to TRBJ2-1; 10 positions match TRBD1. The CDR3 totals 13 residues. Germline loops: CDR1 SQVTM, CDR2 ANQGSEA. The ends lost 3 bases at V and 4 bases at J; junction bases unmatched: 0. Written as DNA, the CDR3 is TGCAGCGTTGAGGGACAGGGGTACAATGAGCAGTTCTTC. Protein: CSVEGQGYNEQFF.

The rearrangement links TRBV29-1 to TRBJ2-5, with D possibly matching TRBD1 (7 bases). V lost 4 bases to trimming and J lost 3 bases, with 12 bases between them. Germline loops: CDR1 SQVTM, CDR2 ANQGSEA. This CDR3 contains 13 residues. The chain's CDR3 is CSVGGDRKETQYF. The DNA for the CDR3 is TGCAGCGTTGGCGGGGACAGAAAAGAGACCCAGTACTTC.

V and J are TRBV5-4 and TRBJ2-5, with 8 nucleotides matching TRBD2. CDR3 length equals 17 residues. Unmatched junction bases numbered 11, after V lost 2 bases and J lost 2 bases. Germline assignment: CDR1 SGHNT and CDR2 YYREEE (reference sequence). The CDR3 DNA is TGTGCCAGCAGCTTAACGGGGGGGGGCCCCGGACAAGAGACCCAGTACTTC. This codes for CASSLTGGGPGQETQYF.